Presented here are 11 T cell receptor beta chains from one specimen sequenced in a study of early T cells in non-severe SARS-CoV-2 infection. One entry per CDR3 protein, called by TCRdb with MiXCR from the 5' RACE reads. In the table there are approximately 40,000 distinct CDR3 sequences, 9.9% of which are singletons. The sample consisted of whole blood. These receptors originate from an adult who was a healthcare worker with PCR-confirmed SARS-CoV-2 infection or an uninfected control (not recorded which).

This clonotype was detected ten times or more. This chain links TRBV6-1 with TRBJ1-2; possibly TRBD1 for D (5 bases). CDR3 length equals 10 residues. Trimming removed 9 bases from V and 8 bases from J, with 10 bases in between. CDR1 MNHNS and CDR2 SASEGT come from the germline V gene. The CDR3 reads CASQGGGYTF. The CDR3 DNA reads as TGTGCCAGTCAGGGCGGCGGCTACACCTTC.

There are many counts of this clonotype. The chain has TRBV18 and TRBJ1-1, with D tentatively TRBD1 (5 bases). Trimming shortened V by 3 bases and J by 4 bases, and 15 bases separated the two germline ends. CDR3 length equals 15 residues. Looked up from germline, CDR1 is KGHSH and CDR2 is LQKENI. The CDR3 is CASSPRQIETTEAFF. The CDR3 DNA is TGTGCCAGCTCACCCCGACAGATCGAGACCACTGAAGCTTTCTTT.

This clonotype was seen ten or more times. V is TRBV6-2 or TRBV6-3 and J is TRBJ1-5; the D is unclear. CDR3 length: 13 amino acids. V lost 4 bases and J 6 bases, leaving 10 bases between the germline ends. Germline loops: CDR1 MNHEY, CDR2 SVGEGT. The CDR3 DNA sequence: TGTGCCAGCAGTTGGGGAGAAACTCAGCCCCAGCATTTT. This sequence encodes CASSWGETQPQHF.

By share, this clonotype ranks as medium-sized. The chain is built from TRBV20-1 and TRBJ2-3, with 8 bases fitting TRBD2. V trimming: 6 bases; J trimming: 4 bases; junction bases outside the gene matches: 9. This CDR3 is built from 14 residues. Looked up from germline, CDR1 is DFQATT and CDR2 is SNEGSKA (reference sequence). The CDR3 coding sequence is TGCAGTGCGAAGGGGCGGGGGGAAGCAGATACGCAGTATTTT. As protein: CSAKGRGEADTQYF.

This clonotype showed up many times. V is TRBV6-2 or TRBV6-3 and J is TRBJ1-1; possibly TRBD1 for D (5 bases). In germline, CDR1 is MNHEY, CDR2 SVGEGT. The CDR3 covers 14 residues. V lost 10 bases and J lost 1, with 16 bases in between. CDR3 in amino acids: CAIHTGHGNTEAFF. For the CDR3, the DNA is TGTGCCATCCACACAGGCCACGGGAACACTGAAGCTTTCTTT.

This clonotype ranks as medium-sized. J is TRBJ2-3 and V is TRBV6-4, with 9 bases aligning to TRBD2. The CDR3 consists of 15 residues. With 0 bases clipped from V and 4 bases from J, the junction kept 2 bases outside the gene matches. From germline, CDR1 is MRHNA and CDR2 SNTAGT. CDR3 sequence reads: CASSDSSGGPDTQYF. In DNA, the CDR3 is TGTGCCAGCAGTGACTCTAGCGGGGGCCCAGATACGCAGTATTTT.

The table lists this clonotype with a few counts. V is TRBV5-1 and J is TRBJ2-7; D is unresolved. Trimming removed 0 bases at V and 0 bases at J, with 10 bases between. The CDR3 contains 15 residues. Germline V gives CDR1 SGHRS, CDR2 YFSETQ. The CDR3 region has the DNA TGCGCCAGCAGCTTGGAGACCGAGAGCTCCTACGAGCAGTACTTC. Protein product: CASSLETESSYEQYF.

There are many counts of this clonotype. The J gene is TRBJ2-3, the V gene TRBV20-1; 7 positions match TRBD1. Germline V gene lookup returns CDR1 DFQATT and CDR2 SNEGSKA (reference sequence). J lost 5 bases, V lost 5 bases, and 16 bases had no gene match. The CDR3 length is 16 residues. CDR3 sequence: CSARKLRTGLLDTQYF. In nucleotides, the CDR3 is TGCAGTGCTCGAAAACTAAGGACAGGTTTACTAGATACGCAGTATTTT.

This clonotype was observed many times. This sequence joins TRBV6-4 and TRBJ2-1, with D possibly being TRBD2 (5 bases). CDR3 length equals 13 residues. V was pared by 5 bases and J by 0 bases, with 5 bases between. The germline CDR1 and CDR2 sequences are MRHNA and SNTAGT. The CDR3 DNA is TGTGCCAGCAGTAGCGGCTCCTACAATGAGCAGTTCTTC. This encodes CASSSGSYNEQFF.

This clonotype was observed a few times. The chain is built from TRBV9 and TRBJ2-7; D may correspond to TRBD1 or TRBD2 (5 bases each). Germline assignment: CDR1 SGDLS and CDR2 YYNGEE. The CDR3 extends over 12 amino acids. V shed 3 bases and J shed 8 bases, with 12 bases lying between them. The chain's CDR3 is CASSGDGTQQYF. The DNA for the CDR3 is TGTGCCAGCAGCGGGGACGGGACCCAGCAGTACTTC.

This clonotype was detected a few times. Here the CDR3 reads CASSPGTGLSNTEAFF. The CDR3 nucleotides are TGTGCCAGCAGCCCCGGGACAGGGCTCTCGAACACTGAAGCTTTCTTT. The chain employs TRBV5-5 and TRBJ1-1, with TRBD1 identical over 9 bases. Germline values: CDR1 SGHKS, CDR2 YYEKEE (reference sequence). The V segment lost 4 bases and the J segment 1 base; nucleotides outside the gene matches: 8. The CDR3 runs 16 residues.